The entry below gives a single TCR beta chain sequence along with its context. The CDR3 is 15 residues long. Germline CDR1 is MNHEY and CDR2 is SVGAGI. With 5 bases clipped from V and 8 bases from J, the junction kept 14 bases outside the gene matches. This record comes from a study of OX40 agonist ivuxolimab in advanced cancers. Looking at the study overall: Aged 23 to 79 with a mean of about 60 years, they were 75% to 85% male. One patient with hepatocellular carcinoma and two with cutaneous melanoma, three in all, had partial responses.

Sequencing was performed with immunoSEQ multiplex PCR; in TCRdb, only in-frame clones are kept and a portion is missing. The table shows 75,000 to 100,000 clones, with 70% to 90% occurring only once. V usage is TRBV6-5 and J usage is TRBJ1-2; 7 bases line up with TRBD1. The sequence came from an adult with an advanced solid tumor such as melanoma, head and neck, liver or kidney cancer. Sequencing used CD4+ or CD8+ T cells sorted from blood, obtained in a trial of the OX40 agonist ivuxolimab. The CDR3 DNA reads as TGTGCCAGCAGTCACCATTATACAGGGGAATGGGGCTACACCTTC. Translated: CASSHHYTGEWGYTF.